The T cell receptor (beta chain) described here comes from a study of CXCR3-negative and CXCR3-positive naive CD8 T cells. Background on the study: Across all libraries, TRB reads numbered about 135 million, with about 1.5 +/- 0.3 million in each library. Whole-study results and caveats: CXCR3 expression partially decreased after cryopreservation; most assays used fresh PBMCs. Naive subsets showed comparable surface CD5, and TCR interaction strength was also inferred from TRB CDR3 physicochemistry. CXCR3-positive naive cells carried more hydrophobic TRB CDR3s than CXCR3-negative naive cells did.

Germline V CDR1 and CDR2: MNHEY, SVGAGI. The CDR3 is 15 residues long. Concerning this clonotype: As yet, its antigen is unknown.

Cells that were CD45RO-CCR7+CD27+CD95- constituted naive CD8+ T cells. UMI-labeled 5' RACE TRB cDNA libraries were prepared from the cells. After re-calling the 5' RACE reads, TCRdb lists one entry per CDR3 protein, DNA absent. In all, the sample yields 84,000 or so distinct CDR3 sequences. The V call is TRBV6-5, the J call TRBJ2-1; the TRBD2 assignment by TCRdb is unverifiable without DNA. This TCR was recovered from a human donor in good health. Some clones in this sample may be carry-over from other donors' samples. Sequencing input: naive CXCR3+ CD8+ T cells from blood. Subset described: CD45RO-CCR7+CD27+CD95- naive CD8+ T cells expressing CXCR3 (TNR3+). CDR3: CASSRLAGGYNEQFF.